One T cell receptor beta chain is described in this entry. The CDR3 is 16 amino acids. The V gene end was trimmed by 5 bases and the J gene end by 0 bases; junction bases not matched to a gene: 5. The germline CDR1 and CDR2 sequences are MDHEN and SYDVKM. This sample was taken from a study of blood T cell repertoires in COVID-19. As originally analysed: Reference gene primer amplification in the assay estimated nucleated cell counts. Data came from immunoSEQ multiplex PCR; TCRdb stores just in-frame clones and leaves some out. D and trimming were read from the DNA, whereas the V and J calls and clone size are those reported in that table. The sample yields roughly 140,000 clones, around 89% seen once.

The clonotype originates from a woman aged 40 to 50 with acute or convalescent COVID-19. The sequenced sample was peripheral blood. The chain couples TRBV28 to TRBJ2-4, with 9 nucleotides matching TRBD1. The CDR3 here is CASSSTGGVAKNIQYF. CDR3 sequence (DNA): TGTGCCAGCAGTAGTACAGGGGGCGTAGCCAAAAACATTCAGTACTTC.